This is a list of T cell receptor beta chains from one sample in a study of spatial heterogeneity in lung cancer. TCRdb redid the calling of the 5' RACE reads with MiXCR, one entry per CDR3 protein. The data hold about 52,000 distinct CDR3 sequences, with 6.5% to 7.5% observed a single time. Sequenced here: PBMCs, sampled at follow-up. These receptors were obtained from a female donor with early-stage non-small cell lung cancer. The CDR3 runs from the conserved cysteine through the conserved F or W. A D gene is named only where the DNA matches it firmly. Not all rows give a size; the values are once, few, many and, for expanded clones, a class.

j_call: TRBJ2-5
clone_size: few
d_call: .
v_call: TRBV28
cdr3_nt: TGTGCCAGCAGCCTTACAGCCCCGTACCAAGAGACCCAGTACTTC
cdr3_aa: CASSLTAPYQETQYF

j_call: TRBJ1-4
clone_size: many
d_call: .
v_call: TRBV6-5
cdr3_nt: TGTGCCACCCAACCCGGGAGCTCGGAAAAACTGTTTTTT
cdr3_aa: CATQPGSSEKLFF

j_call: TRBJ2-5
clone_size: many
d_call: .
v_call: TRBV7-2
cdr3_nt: TGTGCCAGCAGCTTCGTACAGAGTCAAGAGACCCAGTACTTC
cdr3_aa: CASSFVQSQETQYF

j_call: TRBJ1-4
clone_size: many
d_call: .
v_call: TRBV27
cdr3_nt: TGTGCCAGCAGTTTAAGGCCAGCCTTTAATGAAAAACTGTTTTTT
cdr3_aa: CASSLRPAFNEKLFF

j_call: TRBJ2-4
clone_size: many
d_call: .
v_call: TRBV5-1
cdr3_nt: TGCGCCAGCAGCTTGGGACAGTGGGGCAAAAACATTCAGTACTTC
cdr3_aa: CASSLGQWGKNIQYF

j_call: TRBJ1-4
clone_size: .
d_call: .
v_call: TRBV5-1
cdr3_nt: TGCGCCAGCAGCTATGACAGTGCAAATGAAAAACTGTTTTTT
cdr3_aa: CASSYDSANEKLFF

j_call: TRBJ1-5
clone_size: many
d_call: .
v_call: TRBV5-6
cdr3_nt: TGTGCCAGCAGCCTTCGAGGGGCAGGCAATCAGCCCCAGCATTTT
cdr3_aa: CASSLRGAGNQPQHF

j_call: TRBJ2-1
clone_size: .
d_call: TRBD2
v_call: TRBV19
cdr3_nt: TGTGCCAGTAGTAGCAGCGGGGGGTACAATGAGCAGTTCTTC
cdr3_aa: CASSSSGGYNEQFF

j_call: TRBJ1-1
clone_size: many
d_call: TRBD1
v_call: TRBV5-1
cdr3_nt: TGCGCCAGCAGCACTGGACAGGGTGAAGCTTTCTTT
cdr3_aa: CASSTGQGEAFF

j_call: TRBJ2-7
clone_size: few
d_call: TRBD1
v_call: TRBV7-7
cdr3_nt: TGTGCCAGCAGCTTAGGACAGGGGAGGCACGAGCAGTACTTC
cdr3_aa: CASSLGQGRHEQYF

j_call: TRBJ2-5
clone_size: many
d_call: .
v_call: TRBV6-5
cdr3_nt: TGTGCCAGCAGTTACTCATCGCCGCGGGAAGAGACCCAGTACTTC
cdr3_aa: CASSYSSPREETQYF

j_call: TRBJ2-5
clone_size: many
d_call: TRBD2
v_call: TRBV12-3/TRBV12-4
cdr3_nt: TGTGCCAGCAGCGGGACTAGCGGGGCACCCCAGCAAGAGACCCAGTACTTC
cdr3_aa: CASSGTSGAPQQETQYF

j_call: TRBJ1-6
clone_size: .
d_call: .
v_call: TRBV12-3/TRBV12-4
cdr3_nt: TGTGCCAGCAGCCCTCAGGGCTCTGGAAGCTCACCCCTCCACTTT
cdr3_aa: CASSPQGSGSSPLHF

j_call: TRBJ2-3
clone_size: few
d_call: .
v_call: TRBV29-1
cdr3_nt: TGCAGCGTTGAGGGCGCAGATACGCAGTATTTT
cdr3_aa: CSVEGADTQYF

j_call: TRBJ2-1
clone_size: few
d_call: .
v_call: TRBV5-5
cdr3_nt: TGTGCCAGCAGCTTGGGGCCCCCGGATGAGCAGTTCTTC
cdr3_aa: CASSLGPPDEQFF

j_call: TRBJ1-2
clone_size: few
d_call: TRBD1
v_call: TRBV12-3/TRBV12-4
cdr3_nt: TGTGCCAGCAGTTACCGGGACAGGACAATTGGCTACACCTTC
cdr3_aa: CASSYRDRTIGYTF

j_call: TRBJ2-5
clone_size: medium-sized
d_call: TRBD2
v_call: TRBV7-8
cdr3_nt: TGTGCCAGCAGTCGCTACCTAGCGGGGGGTCGTCAAGAGACCCAGTACTTC
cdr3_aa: CASSRYLAGGRQETQYF

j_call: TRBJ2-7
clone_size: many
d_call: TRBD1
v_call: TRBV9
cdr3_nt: TGTGCCAGCAGCGAGTCAGGGGGCGAAAACGAGCAGTACTTC
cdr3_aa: CASSESGGENEQYF

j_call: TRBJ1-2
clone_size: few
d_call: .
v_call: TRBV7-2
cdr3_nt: TGTGCCAGCAGCTCCGCCTTCAGTCTCTATGGCTACACCTTC
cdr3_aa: CASSSAFSLYGYTF

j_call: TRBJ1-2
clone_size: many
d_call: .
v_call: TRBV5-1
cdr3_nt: TGCGCCAGCAGCTTGAACACTAACTATGGCTACACCTTC
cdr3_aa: CASSLNTNYGYTF

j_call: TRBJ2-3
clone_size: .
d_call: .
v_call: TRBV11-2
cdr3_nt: TGTGCCAGCAGCTCCCCCGGGTTCTCGAGGGCCCGCACAGATACGCAGTATTTT
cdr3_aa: CASSSPGFSRARTDTQYF

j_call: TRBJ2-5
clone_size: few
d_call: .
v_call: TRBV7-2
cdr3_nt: TGTGCCAGCAGCTTCCAGGCTGGCGGGGTCCAAGAGACCCAGTACTTC
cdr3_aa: CASSFQAGGVQETQYF

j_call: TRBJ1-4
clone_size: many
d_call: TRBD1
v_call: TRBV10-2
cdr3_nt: TGCGCCAGCAGTGACCAGGGGGCAACTAATGAAAAACTGTTTTTT
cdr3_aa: CASSDQGATNEKLFF

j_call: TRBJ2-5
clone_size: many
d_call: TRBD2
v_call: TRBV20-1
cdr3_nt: TGCAGTGCGAGACTAGCGGTAACCCAAGAGACCCAGTACTTC
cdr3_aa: CSARLAVTQETQYF

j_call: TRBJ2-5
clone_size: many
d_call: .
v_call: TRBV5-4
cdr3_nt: TGTGCCAGCAGCTTGGCGGGGGTTCAAGAGACCCAGTACTTC
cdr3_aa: CASSLAGVQETQYF

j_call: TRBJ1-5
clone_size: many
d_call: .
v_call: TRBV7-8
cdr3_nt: TGTGCCAGCAGCTTAGTACCGGGCAATCAGCCCCAGCATTTT
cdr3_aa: CASSLVPGNQPQHF

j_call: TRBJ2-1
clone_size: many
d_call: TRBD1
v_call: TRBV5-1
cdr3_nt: TGCGCCAGCAGCTTGACGATGACAGGGGGCTCCTACAATGAGCAGTTCTTC
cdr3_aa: CASSLTMTGGSYNEQFF

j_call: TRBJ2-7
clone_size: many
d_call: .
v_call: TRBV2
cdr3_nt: TGTGCCAGCAGTGAATCAAGGGGGGGTTGGTACGAGCAGTACTTC
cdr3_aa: CASSESRGGWYEQYF

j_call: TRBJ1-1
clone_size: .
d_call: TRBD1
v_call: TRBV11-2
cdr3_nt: TGTGCCAGCAGCAACAGGGGGACGGACACTGAAGCTTTCTTT
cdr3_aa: CASSNRGTDTEAFF